This T cell receptor beta chain was profiled in a study of T cells after somatic rescue of genetic block. The trim removed 6 bases at V and 3 bases at J, leaving 14 bases unmatched. The CDR3 consists of 16 residues. From germline, CDR1 is SGHRS and CDR2 YFSETQ. Sequencing used immunoSEQ multiplex PCR; TCRdb keeps in-frame clones, though not all of them. The table records approximately 88,000 clones, approximately 90% of them present only once. The source is a woman younger than 30. The chain is built from TRBV5-1 and TRBJ2-7; 8 bases line up with TRBD2. Sequencing was performed on peripheral blood mononuclear cells (PBMCs). The CDR3 region is CASTQSLAGKDYEQYF. The CDR3 DNA reads TGCGCCAGCACCCAATCCTTAGCGGGAAAGGACTACGAGCAGTACTTC.